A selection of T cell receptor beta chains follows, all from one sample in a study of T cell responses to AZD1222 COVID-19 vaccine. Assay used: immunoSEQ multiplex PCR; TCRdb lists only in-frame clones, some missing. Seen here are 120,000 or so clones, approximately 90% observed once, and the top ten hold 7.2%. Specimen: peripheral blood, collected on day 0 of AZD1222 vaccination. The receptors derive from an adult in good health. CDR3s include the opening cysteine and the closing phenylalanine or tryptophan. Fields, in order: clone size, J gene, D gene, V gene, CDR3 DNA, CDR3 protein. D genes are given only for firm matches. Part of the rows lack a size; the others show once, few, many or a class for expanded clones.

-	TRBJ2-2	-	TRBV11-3	TGTGCCAGCAACGGGACAACGAACACCGGGGAGCTGTTTTTT	CASNGTTNTGELFF
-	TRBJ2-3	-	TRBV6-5	TGTGCCAGCAGGAAAGTCGGCACAGATACGCAGTATTTT	CASRKVGTDTQYF
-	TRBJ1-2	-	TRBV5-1	TGCGCCAGCAGCAATGGACAGAACTATGGCTACACCTTC	CASSNGQNYGYTF
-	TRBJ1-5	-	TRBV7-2	TGTGCCAGCAGCTCTGACAAGGCAGGGCAGCCCCAGCATTTT	CASSSDKAGQPQHF
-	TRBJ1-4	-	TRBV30	TGTGCCTGGAGTGTAAGCCCCTTGGGACCCGAAGGCGAAAAACTGTTTTTT	CAWSVSPLGPEGEKLFF
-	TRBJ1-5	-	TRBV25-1	TGTGCCAGCAGTGAAAGCGGTTATAGCAATCAGCCCCAGCATTTT	CASSESGYSNQPQHF
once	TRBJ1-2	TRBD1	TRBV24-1	TGTGCCACCAGTGAGGACGGGACAGACTATGGCTACACCTTC	CATSEDGTDYGYTF
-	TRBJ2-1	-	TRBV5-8	TGTGCCAGCAGCTTGTCTGTCGGAGGGAAGAATGAGCAGTTCTTC	CASSLSVGGKNEQFF
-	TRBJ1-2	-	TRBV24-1	TGTGCCACCAGTGATTCGTCAGACTACACCTTC	CATSDSSDYTF
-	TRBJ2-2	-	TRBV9	TGTGCCAGCGGAGCACTAGCGAACACCGGGGAGCTGTTTTTT	CASGALANTGELFF
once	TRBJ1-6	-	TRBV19	TGTGCCAGTAGTATTGGGGGCAGGACCAATTCACCCCTCCACTTT	CASSIGGRTNSPLHF
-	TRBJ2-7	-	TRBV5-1	TGCGCCAGCAGCCTAAATCCGGGGGGCTCAATCTACGAGCAGTACTTC	CASSLNPGGSIYEQYF
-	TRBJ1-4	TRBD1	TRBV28	TGTGCCAGCAGTCAGGGGGTGGAAAAACTGTTTTTT	CASSQGVEKLFF
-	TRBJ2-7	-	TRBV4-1	TGCGCCAGCAGCCAGCCATCGACTTACGAGCAGTACTTC	CASSQPSTYEQYF
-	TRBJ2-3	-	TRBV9	TGTGCCAGCAGCGTGACGACTGCTAGCACAGATACGCAGTATTTT	CASSVTTASTDTQYF
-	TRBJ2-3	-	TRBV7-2	TGTGCCAGCAGCTTAGCGTTGGGTCGGGGTACGCAGTATTTT	CASSLALGRGTQYF
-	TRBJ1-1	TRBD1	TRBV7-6	TGTGCCAGCAGCCAAGCGCGGACAGGTAGTACCACTGAAGCTTTCTTT	CASSQARTGSTTEAFF
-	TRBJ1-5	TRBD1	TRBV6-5	TGTGCCAGCAGTTATGACGGGCTCAGGGGGGCCCAGCATTTT	CASSYDGLRGAQHF
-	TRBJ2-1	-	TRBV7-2	TGTGCCAGCAGCTTAGAGAGCGCCCGCTCCTACAATGAGCAGTTCTTC	CASSLESARSYNEQFF
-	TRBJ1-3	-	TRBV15	TGTGCCACCGGGGAGGGACAAGGGAGCTCTGGAAACACCATATATTTT	CATGEGQGSSGNTIYF